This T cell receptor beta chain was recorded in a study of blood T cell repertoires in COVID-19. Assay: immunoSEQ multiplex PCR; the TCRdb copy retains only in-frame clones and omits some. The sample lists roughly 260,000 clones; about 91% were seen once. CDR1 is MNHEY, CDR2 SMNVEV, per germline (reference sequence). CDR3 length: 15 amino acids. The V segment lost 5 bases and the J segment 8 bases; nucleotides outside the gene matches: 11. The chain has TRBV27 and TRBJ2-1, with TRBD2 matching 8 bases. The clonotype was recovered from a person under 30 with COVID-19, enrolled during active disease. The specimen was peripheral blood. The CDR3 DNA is TGTGCCAGCAGTACCGGGACTAGTAAGAAAGATGAGCAGTTCTTC. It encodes CASSTGTSKKDEQFF.